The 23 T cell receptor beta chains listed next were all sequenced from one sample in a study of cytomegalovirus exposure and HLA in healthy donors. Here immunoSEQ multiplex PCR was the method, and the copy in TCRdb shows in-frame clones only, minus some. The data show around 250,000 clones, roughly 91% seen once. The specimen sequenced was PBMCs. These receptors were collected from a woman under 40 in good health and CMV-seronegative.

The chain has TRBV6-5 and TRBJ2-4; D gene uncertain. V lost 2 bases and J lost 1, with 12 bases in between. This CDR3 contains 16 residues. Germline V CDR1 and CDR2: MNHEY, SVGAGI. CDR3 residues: CASSYTSRRAKNIQYF. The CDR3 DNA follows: TGTGCCAGCAGTTACACGAGTCGCAGGGCCAAAAACATTCAGTACTTC.

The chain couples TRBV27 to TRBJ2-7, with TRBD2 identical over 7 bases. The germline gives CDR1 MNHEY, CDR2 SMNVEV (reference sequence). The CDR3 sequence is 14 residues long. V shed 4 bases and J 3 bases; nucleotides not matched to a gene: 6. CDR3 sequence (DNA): TGTGCCAGCAGTTACCAGCGGGGTGGCTACGAGCAGTACTTC. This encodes CASSYQRGGYEQYF.

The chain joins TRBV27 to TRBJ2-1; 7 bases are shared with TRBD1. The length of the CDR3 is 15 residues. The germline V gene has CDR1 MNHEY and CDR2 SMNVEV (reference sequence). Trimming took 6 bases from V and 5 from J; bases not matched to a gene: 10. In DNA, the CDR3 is TGTGCCAGCAGGGACGGGACAGTGAGAAACAATGAGCAGTTCTTC. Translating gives CASRDGTVRNNEQFF.

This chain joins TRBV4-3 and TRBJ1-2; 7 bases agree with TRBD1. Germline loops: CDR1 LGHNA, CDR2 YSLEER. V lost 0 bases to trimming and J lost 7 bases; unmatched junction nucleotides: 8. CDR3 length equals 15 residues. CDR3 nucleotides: TGCGCCAGCAGCCAAGATTTCAGGGGGTCTGCTGGCTACACCTTC. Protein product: CASSQDFRGSAGYTF.

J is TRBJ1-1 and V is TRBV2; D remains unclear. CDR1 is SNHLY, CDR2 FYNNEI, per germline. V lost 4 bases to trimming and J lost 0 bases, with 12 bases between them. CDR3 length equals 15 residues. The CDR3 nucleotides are TGTGCCAGCAGTGTAGGAGTCCTGATGAACACTGAAGCTTTCTTT. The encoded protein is CASSVGVLMNTEAFF. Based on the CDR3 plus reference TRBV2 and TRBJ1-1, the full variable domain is EPEVTQTPSHQVTQMGQEVILRCVPISNHLYFYWYRQILGQKVEFLVSFYNNEISEKSEIFDDQFSVERPDGSNFTLKIRSTKLEDSAMYFCASSVGVLMNTEAFFGQGTRLTVV.

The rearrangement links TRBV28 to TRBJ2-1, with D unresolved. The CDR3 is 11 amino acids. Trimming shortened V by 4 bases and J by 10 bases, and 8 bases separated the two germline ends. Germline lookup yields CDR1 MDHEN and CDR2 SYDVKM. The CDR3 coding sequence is TGTGCCAGCAGTTCCCAGTTCGAGCAGTTCTTC. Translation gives CASSSQFEQFF.

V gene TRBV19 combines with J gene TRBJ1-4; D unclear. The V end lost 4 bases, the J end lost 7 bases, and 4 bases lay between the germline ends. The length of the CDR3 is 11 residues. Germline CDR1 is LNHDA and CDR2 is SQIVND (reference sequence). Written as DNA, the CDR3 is TGTGCCAGTAGTACCGGTGAAAAACTGTTTTTT. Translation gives CASSTGEKLFF.

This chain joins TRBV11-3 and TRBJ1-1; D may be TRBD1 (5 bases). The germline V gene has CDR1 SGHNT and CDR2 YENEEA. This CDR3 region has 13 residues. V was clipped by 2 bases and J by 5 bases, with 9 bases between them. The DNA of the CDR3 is TGTGCCAGCAGCTTATCTCAGGGTACTGAAGCTTTCTTT. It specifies CASSLSQGTEAFF.

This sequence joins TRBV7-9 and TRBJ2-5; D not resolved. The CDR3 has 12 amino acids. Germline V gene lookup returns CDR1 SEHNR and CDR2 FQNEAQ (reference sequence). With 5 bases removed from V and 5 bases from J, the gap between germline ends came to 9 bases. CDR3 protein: CASSRPGETQYF. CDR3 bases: TGTGCCAGCAGCCGACCTGGGGAGACCCAGTACTTC.

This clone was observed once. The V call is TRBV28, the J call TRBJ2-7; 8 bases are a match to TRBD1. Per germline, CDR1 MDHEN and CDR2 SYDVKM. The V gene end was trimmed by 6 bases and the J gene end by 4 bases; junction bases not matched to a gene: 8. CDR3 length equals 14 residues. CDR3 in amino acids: CASSADRGAYEQYF. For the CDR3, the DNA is TGTGCCAGCAGCGCAGACAGGGGAGCGTACGAGCAGTACTTC.

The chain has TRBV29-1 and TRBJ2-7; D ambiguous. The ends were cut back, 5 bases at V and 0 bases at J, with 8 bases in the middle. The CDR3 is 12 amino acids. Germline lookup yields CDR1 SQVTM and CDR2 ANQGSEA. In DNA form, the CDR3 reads TGCAGCGTTCTCGGCACCTCCTACGAGCAGTACTTC. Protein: CSVLGTSYEQYF.

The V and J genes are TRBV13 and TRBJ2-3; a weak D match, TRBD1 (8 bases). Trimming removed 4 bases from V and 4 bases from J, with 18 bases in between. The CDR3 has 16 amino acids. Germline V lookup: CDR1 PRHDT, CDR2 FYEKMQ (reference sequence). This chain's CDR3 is CASSSGQGGGADTQYF. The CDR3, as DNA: TGTGCCAGCAGCTCCGGACAGGGAGGGGGGGCAGATACGCAGTATTTT.

CDR3: CASSGLLYTQYF. Here the CDR3 DNA reads TGTGCCAGCAGTGGCCTTCTGTATACGCAGTATTTT. The chain employs TRBV6-1 and TRBJ2-3; no definite D call. CDR1 and CDR2 from the germline V gene are MNHNS and SASEGT. Trimming removed 4 bases from V and 7 bases from J, with 9 bases in between. The CDR3 has 12 residues.

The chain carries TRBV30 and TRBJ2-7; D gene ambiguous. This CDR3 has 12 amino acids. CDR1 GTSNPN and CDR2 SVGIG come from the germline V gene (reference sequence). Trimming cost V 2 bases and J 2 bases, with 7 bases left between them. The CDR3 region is CAWSWATYEQYF. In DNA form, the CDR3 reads TGTGCCTGGAGTTGGGCCACCTACGAGCAGTACTTC. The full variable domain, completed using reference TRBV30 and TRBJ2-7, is SQTIHQWPATLVQPVGSPLSLECTVEGTSNPNLYWYRQAAGRGLQLLFYSVGIGQISSEVPQNLSASRPQDRQFILSSKKLLLSDSGFYLCAWSWATYEQYFGPGTRLTVT.

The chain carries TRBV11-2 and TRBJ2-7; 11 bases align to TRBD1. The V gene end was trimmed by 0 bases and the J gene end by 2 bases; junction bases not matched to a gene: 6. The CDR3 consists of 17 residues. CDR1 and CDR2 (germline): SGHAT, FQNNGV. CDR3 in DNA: TGTGCCAGCAGCTTAGATAGGACAGGGGGCCATCCCTACGAGCAGTACTTC. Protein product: CASSLDRTGGHPYEQYF. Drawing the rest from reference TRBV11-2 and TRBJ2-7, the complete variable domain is EAGVAQSPRYKIIEKRQSVAFWCNPISGHATLYWYQQILGQGPKLLIQFQNNGVVDDSQLPKDRFSAERLKGVDSTLKIQPAKLEDSAVYLCASSLDRTGGHPYEQYFGPGTRLTVT.

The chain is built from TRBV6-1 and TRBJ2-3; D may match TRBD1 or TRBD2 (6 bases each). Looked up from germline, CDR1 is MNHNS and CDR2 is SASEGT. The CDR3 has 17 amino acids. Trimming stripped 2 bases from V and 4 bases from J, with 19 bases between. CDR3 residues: CASSEFWGADWADTQYF. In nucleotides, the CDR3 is TGTGCCAGCAGTGAATTTTGGGGGGCCGATTGGGCAGATACGCAGTATTTT.

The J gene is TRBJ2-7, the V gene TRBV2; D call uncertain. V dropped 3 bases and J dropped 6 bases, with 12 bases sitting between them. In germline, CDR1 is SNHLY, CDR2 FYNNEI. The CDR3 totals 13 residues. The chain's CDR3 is CASSEPRLAEQYF. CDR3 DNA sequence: TGTGCCAGCAGTGAGCCCCGGCTCGCCGAGCAGTACTTC.

CDR3 nucleotide sequence: TGCAGCGTTGGACAAATGAACACTGAAGCTTTCTTT. It translates to CSVGQMNTEAFF. The chain links TRBV29-1 to TRBJ1-1; D unresolved. V lost 4 bases and J lost 0, with 6 bases in between. Germline V gene sequence: CDR1 SQVTM, CDR2 ANQGSEA. The CDR3 is 12 amino acids.

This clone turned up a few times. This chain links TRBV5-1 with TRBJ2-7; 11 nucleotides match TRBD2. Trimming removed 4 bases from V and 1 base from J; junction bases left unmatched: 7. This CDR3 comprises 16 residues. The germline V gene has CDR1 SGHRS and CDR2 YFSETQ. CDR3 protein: CASSPLAGGGSYEQYF. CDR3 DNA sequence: TGCGCCAGCAGCCCGCTAGCGGGAGGCGGATCCTACGAGCAGTACTTC. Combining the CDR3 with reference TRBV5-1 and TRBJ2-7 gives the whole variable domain KAGVTQTPRYLIKTRGQQVTLSCSPISGHRSVSWYQQTPGQGLQFLFEYFSETQRNKGNFPGRFSGRQFSNSRSEMNVSTLELGDSALYLCASSPLAGGGSYEQYFGPGTRLTVT.

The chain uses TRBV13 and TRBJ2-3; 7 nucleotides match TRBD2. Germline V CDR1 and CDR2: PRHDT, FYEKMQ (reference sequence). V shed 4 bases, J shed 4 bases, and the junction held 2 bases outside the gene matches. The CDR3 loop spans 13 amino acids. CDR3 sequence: CASSWEGADTQYF. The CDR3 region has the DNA TGTGCCAGCAGCTGGGAGGGAGCAGATACGCAGTATTTT.

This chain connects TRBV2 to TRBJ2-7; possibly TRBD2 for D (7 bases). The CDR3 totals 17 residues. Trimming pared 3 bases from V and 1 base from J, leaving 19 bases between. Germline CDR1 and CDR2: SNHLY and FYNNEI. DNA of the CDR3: TGTGCCAGCAGTGATATGTTAACAGGGAGGGAGTCCTACGAGCAGTACTTC. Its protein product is CASSDMLTGRESYEQYF.

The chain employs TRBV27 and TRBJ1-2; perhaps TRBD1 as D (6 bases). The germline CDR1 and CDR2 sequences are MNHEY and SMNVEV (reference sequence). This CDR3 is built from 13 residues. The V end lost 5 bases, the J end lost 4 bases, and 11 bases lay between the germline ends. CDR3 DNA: TGTGCCAGCAGTCACCAGGACAGCTATGGCTACACCTTC. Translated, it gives CASSHQDSYGYTF.

The CDR3, as DNA: TGTGCCAGCAGAAGGGGGCAGACTATGGGCTACACCTTC. Protein product: CASRRGQTMGYTF. V usage is TRBV27 and J usage is TRBJ1-2, with TRBD1 identical over 7 bases. The length of the CDR3 is 13 residues. V shed 6 bases, J shed 8 bases, and the junction held 9 bases outside the gene matches. CDR1 and CDR2 (germline): MNHEY, SMNVEV (reference sequence).